The text below deals with one T cell receptor (beta chain). What it binds is unknown. PCR involved 60 Vbeta and 13 Jbeta primers. In the authors' methods: Later, an analysis found 80 million or so unique TCR beta chains, and roughly 10 million of these were shared. This table comes from immunoSEQ multiplex PCR, and its TCRdb copy is limited to in-frame clones, with some not included. V and J calls and clone size come straight from that table; D and trimming were deduced from the DNA. The sample contains 150,000 to 200,000 clones, about 80% of which appear only once. The sample originates from a study of cytomegalovirus exposure and HLA in healthy donors. This CDR3 contains 16 residues. In germline, CDR1 is SEHNR, CDR2 FQNEAQ (reference sequence). V lost 0 bases to trimming and J lost 0 bases, with 10 bases between them. Study-wide points: When analyzed later, a missense DCLRE1C variant was found to be linked to TCR beta V- and J-gene trimming. V segments that were indistinguishable, TRBV6-2 and TRBV6-3 among them, were omitted from analysis.

Specimen: PBMCs. The source is a young woman in good health and CMV-seropositive. The chain joins TRBV7-9 to TRBJ2-3; no firm D call. This CDR3 reads CASSLANSLSTDTQYF. The CDR3 bases are TGTGCCAGCAGCTTAGCGAACTCCCTTAGCACAGATACGCAGTATTTT.